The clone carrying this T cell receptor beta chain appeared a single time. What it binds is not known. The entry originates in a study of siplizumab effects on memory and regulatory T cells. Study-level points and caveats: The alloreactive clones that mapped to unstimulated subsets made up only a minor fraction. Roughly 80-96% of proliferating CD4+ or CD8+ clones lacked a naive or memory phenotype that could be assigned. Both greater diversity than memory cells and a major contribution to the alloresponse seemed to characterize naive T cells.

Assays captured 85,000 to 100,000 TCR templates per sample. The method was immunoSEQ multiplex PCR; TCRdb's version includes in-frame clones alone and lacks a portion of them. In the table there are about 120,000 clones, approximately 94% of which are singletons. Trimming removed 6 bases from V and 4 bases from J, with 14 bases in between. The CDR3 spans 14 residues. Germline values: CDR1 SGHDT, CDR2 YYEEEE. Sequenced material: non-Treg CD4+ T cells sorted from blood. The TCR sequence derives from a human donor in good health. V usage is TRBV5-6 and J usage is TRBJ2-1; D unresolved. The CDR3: CASTSSRAYNEQFF. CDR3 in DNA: TGTGCCAGCACCTCTTCTAGAGCTTACAATGAGCAGTTCTTC.